This entry features one T cell receptor (beta chain) sequence. Its antigen is undetermined. Ahead of thyroid surgery, no patient had received treatment of any kind. Original handling: The authors used CDR3 differences across clinicopathological groups to build a distant-metastasis classifier for papillary thyroid cancer. TCRdb re-processed the PCR reads through MiXCR. These V and J calls are TCRdb output, not the study's own analysis. Of more than 15,000 clones listed, approximately 32% are singletons. The data stem from a study of metastatic and nonmetastatic thyroid tumors. Study in general: Malignant thyroid and benign thyroid patients provided blood and tumor or nodule tissue whose repertoires were compared. Points from the study as a whole: Relative to benign nodules, malignant thyroid tumors were reportedly characterized by significantly elevated TCR beta diversity in blood and tumor.

CDR3 length: 14 residues. Trimming pared 5 bases from V and 1 base from J, leaving 9 bases between. The germline V gene has CDR1 SGHAT and CDR2 FQNNGV. The chain is built from TRBV11-2 and TRBJ1-3; D not resolved. The receptor was derived from a male donor with papillary thyroid cancer or a benign thyroid nodule (not recorded which). Some clones in this sample may be carry-over from other donors' samples. The sequencing input was tumor tissue. CDR3 DNA: TGTGCCAGCAGCCCCCAGGAGTCTGGAAACACCATATATTTT. The encoded protein is CASSPQESGNTIYF.